The clone carrying this TCR beta chain was recorded many times. Its antigen is still unknown. The individuals who served as donors were healthy Caucasians living in Russia, aged about 6 to 95. With a J-beta primer mix and a sample-barcoded 5' primer, a second PCR ran 7 to 11 cycles. The authors tagged each cDNA molecule using a template-switch adaptor with 12 random nucleotides. In TCRdb, the 5' RACE reads were re-called with MiXCR into one record per CDR3 protein. Of about 620,000 distinct CDR3 sequences in the sample, around 52% were seen once. This sample stems from a study of blood T cells in healthy people across ages. V shed 5 bases, J shed 4 bases, and the junction held 8 bases outside the gene matches. The CDR3 is 15 amino acids. The germline V gene has CDR1 DFQATT and CDR2 SNEGSKA (reference sequence). Notes on the study in general: Among long-lived donors, naive CD4+ cells were more numerous and diversity higher than in aged donors. Calculation of diversity from one million T cells yielded estimates considered to be underestimates.

Material for sequencing was blood. The chain carries TRBV20-1 and TRBJ1-2; 12 nucleotides align to TRBD1. The clonotype was recovered from a woman older than 75 in good health. The CDR3 reads CSAQAGTGGTYGYTF. The CDR3 DNA sequence: TGCAGTGCTCAAGCCGGGACAGGGGGCACCTATGGCTACACCTTC.